The clone carrying this T cell receptor (beta chain) was picked up many times. Its matching antigen is unknown. Germline V gene sequence: CDR1 SGHTA, CDR2 FQGNSA. The CDR3 spans 15 residues. V lost 1 base and J lost 0, with 7 bases in between. This sample was included in a study of blood T cells in healthy people across ages. Study at large: With template switching, about one barcoded beta molecule was captured per two T cells. Findings and limits, study-wide: It was the long-lived donors that had more naive CD4+ cells and higher diversity than aged donors.

Together with a sample-barcoded 5' primer, a J-beta primer mix was included in a second PCR lasting about 7 to 12 cycles. Tags on each cDNA molecule came from a template-switch adaptor with 12 random nucleotides. TCRdb used MiXCR to reprocess the 5' RACE reads, holding one entry per CDR3 protein. The data show 1.5 million to 2 million distinct CDR3 sequences, approximately 40% seen once. Specimen: blood. This sequence originates from a human donor in good health. The rearrangement uses TRBV7-2 and TRBJ2-1; weak D call: TRBD1 (5 bases). CDR3 amino acids: CASSLVQGSYNEQFF. The CDR3 DNA sequence: TGTGCCAGCAGCTTAGTTCAGGGCTCCTACAATGAGCAGTTCTTC.